Each of the 17 T cell receptor beta chains below was sequenced from the same sample in a study of neurological immune-mediated disorders. TCRdb re-called the 5' RACE reads through MiXCR, storing one row per CDR3 protein. The table records about 48,000 distinct CDR3 sequences, less than 6% of them present only once. Sequencing was done on a sample of CD4+ T cells from blood. These receptors were taken from a young woman with multiple sclerosis.

This clonotype was observed many times. The chain links TRBV20-1 to TRBJ1-2, with D possibly being TRBD1 (6 bases). This CDR3 is built from 13 residues. Germline CDR1 reads DFQATT; CDR2 reads SNEGSKA (reference sequence). Trimming stripped 3 bases from V and 6 bases from J, with 14 bases between. The CDR3 is CSARPPDRHGYTF. DNA of the CDR3: TGCAGTGCTAGGCCCCCCGACAGGCATGGCTACACCTTC.

This clonotype was seen ten or more times. This chain connects TRBV20-1 to TRBJ2-3, with 16 nucleotides matching TRBD2. V lost 4 bases to trimming and J lost 1 base; unmatched junction nucleotides: 2. The CDR3 totals 16 residues. Germline CDR1 is DFQATT and CDR2 is SNEGSKA (reference sequence). CDR3 amino acids: CSAIGTSGGGTDTQYF. In nucleotides, the CDR3 is TGCAGTGCTATCGGGACTAGCGGGGGGGGCACAGATACGCAGTATTTT.

This clonotype has at least ten counts. The chain recombines TRBV4-2 with TRBJ1-2; no clear D. Germline V gene lookup returns CDR1 LGHNA and CDR2 YNFKEQ. Trimming removed 1 base from V and 1 base from J, with 13 bases in between. CDR3 length: 16 residues. CDR3 sequence (DNA): TGTGCCAGCAGCCAAGTATCCAGGAGTAATAACTATGGCTACACCTTC. This encodes CASSQVSRSNNYGYTF.

There are many counts of this clonotype. J is TRBJ2-1 and V is TRBV6-2 or TRBV6-3; 10 positions match TRBD2. This CDR3 is 14 amino acids long. With 8 bases clipped from V and 7 bases from J, the junction kept 8 bases outside the gene matches. Germline loops: CDR1 MNHEY, CDR2 SVGEGT. CDR3 nucleotides: TGTGCCAGCGGAGCGGGAGGGCCAGGAAATGAGCAGTTCTTC. Amino acids: CASGAGGPGNEQFF.

This clonotype was picked up many times. The chain is built from TRBV20-1 and TRBJ2-3; TRBD1 might be the D (5 bases). Deletions cut 5 bases from V and 2 bases from J, with 8 bases between. CDR3 length: 12 residues. Germline V CDR1 and CDR2: DFQATT, SNEGSKA (reference sequence). In DNA form, the CDR3 reads TGCAGTGCTGCAGGACACACAGATACGCAGTATTTT. Its protein product is CSAAGHTDTQYF.

This clonotype was counted many times. The chain is built from TRBV29-1 and TRBJ2-2; D is uncertain. CDR3 length equals 14 residues. From germline, CDR1 is SQVTM and CDR2 ANQGSEA. V was trimmed by 3 bases and J by 1 base, leaving 9 bases between them. CDR3 coding DNA: TGCAGCGTTGACGTTTTAGGGAACACCGGGGAGCTGTTTTTT. The encoded protein is CSVDVLGNTGELFF.

This clonotype was seen ten or more times. The chain couples TRBV6-2 or TRBV6-3 to TRBJ2-5; 16 positions agree with TRBD2. The germline V gene encodes CDR1 MNHEY and CDR2 SVGEGT. The V segment lost 5 bases and the J segment 5 bases; nucleotides outside the gene matches: 8. This CDR3 has 17 residues. The CDR3 spells CASSLGTSGRAGETQYF. CDR3 bases: TGTGCCAGCAGTCTGGGGACTAGCGGGAGGGCCGGGGAGACCCAGTACTTC.

In this sample, this clonotype turned up many times. The chain joins TRBV10-3 to TRBJ1-6; possible D gene TRBD1, 6 bases. Germline CDR1 and CDR2: ENHRY and SYGVKD. V was cut by 5 bases and J by 10 bases, with 15 bases left in between. The CDR3 consists of 14 residues. The CDR3 loop reads CAISMGASESPLHF. The CDR3 DNA reads as TGTGCCATCAGTATGGGGGCGAGTGAATCACCCCTCCACTTT.

In its sample, this clonotype was seen many times. The chain combines TRBV11-2 with TRBJ2-7, with 7 bases aligning to TRBD1. The trim removed 3 bases at V and 0 bases at J, leaving 17 bases unmatched. CDR3 size: 19 residues. Germline assignment: CDR1 SGHAT and CDR2 FQNNGV. The CDR3 here is CASSFGSQGTGRISYEQYF. CDR3 DNA: TGTGCCAGCAGCTTTGGATCACAGGGGACGGGGCGAATCTCCTACGAGCAGTACTTC.

The DNA of the CDR3 is TGCAGCGTTCTAAATAGGGACAGGGGGTTCACTGAAGCTTTCTTT. Residues: CSVLNRDRGFTEAFF. The gene calls are TRBV29-1 and TRBJ1-1, with 11 positions matching TRBD1. J was trimmed by 4 bases and V by 5 bases; bases with no gene match: 9. CDR3 length equals 15 residues. From germline, CDR1 is SQVTM and CDR2 ANQGSEA.

This clonotype was seen repeatedly, ten times or more. The chain combines TRBV10-1 with TRBJ1-1; D is ambiguous. The ends were cut back, 0 bases at V and 1 base at J, with 6 bases in the middle. Germline V gives CDR1 WNHNN, CDR2 SYGVQD (reference sequence). There are 14 residues in the CDR3. The CDR3 is CASSESGGNTEAFF. DNA for the CDR3: TGCGCCAGCAGTGAGTCCGGCGGGAACACTGAAGCTTTCTTT.

The chain carries TRBV20-1 and TRBJ1-5; a possible D gene is TRBD1 (6 bases). The CDR3 extends over 14 amino acids. Germline CDR1 reads DFQATT; CDR2 reads SNEGSKA (reference sequence). The germline V and J ends were trimmed by 3 bases and 0 bases, with 9 bases remaining between them. CDR3 nucleotide sequence: TGCAGTGCTAGTCAGGGGTATAGCAATCAGCCCCAGCATTTT. It translates to CSASQGYSNQPQHF.

The V gene is TRBV20-1, the J gene TRBJ1-1; 7 bases fit TRBD1. The CDR3 runs to 13 residues. Germline loops: CDR1 DFQATT, CDR2 SNEGSKA (reference sequence). Trimming took 6 bases from V and 0 from J; bases not matched to a gene: 4. CDR3 nucleotide sequence: TGCAGTGCCGCCGGGACAGTGAACACTGAAGCTTTCTTT. Protein: CSAAGTVNTEAFF.

This clonotype was detected ten times or more. J is TRBJ2-5 and V is TRBV5-6; the D gene is possibly TRBD2 (5 bases). The ends were cut back, 1 base at V and 3 bases at J, with 19 bases in the middle. The CDR3 sequence is 17 residues long. CDR1 is SGHDT, CDR2 YYEEEE, per germline. The CDR3 is CASSLSTSWSGKETQYF. CDR3 coding DNA: TGTGCCAGCAGCTTGTCTACCAGTTGGTCGGGAAAAGAGACCCAGTACTTC.

This clonotype has ten or more counts. The genes are TRBV5-1 and TRBJ2-7, with 8 bases fitting TRBD2. V gave up 0 bases and J gave up 2 bases; unmatched junction bases: 1. Germline CDR1 SGHRS, CDR2 YFSETQ. The CDR3 runs 14 residues. The CDR3 loop is CASSLAAGAYEQYF. CDR3 bases: TGCGCCAGCAGCTTGGCAGCGGGGGCCTACGAGCAGTACTTC. Combining the CDR3 with reference TRBV5-1 and TRBJ2-7 gives the whole variable domain KAGVTQTPRYLIKTRGQQVTLSCSPISGHRSVSWYQQTPGQGLQFLFEYFSETQRNKGNFPGRFSGRQFSNSRSEMNVSTLELGDSALYLCASSLAAGAYEQYFGPGTRLTVT.

In this sample, this clonotype turned up a few times. The chain links TRBV19 to TRBJ1-1; D remains unclear. This CDR3 is 12 amino acids long. Germline V CDR1 and CDR2: LNHDA, SQIVND (reference sequence). Trimming cost V 3 bases and J 5 bases, with 7 bases left between them. The CDR3 sequence is CASSIHGTEAFF. CDR3 coding DNA: TGTGCCAGTAGTATCCACGGGACTGAAGCTTTCTTT.

There are many counts of this clonotype. The chain recombines TRBV4-3 with TRBJ1-6; D uncertain. V was cut by 0 bases and J by 7 bases, with 13 bases left in between. Germline-derived CDR1 and CDR2 are LGHNA and YSLEER. There are 16 residues in the CDR3. The chain's CDR3 is CASSQDAQVMNSPLHF. The CDR3 coding sequence is TGCGCCAGCAGCCAAGACGCCCAGGTCATGAATTCACCCCTCCACTTT.